This T cell receptor (beta chain) stems from a study of shared clonotypes between healthy human individuals. About the study: Each donor had three CD4 naive, three CD4 memory, two CD8 naive and one CD8 memory plate. The study, taken as a whole, reports: Several donors showed sharing of about 4.8% of naive CD4 clonotypes. Represented genetic and exposure-history diversity was restricted by having few donors. Naive subsets, compared against memory subsets, generally had larger estimated richness values.

Sequencing used immunoSEQ multiplex PCR; TCRdb keeps in-frame clones, though not all of them. Counted here are 550,000 to 800,000 clones, 90% occurring once; the ten biggest clones make up about 33%. V was trimmed by 0 bases and J by 0 bases, leaving 13 bases between them. The germline V gene encodes CDR1 MGHRA and CDR2 YSYEKL. The CDR3 contains 17 residues. Points on this clone: As yet, its antigen is unknown.

The V and J genes are TRBV4-1 and TRBJ2-3; D not certain. Specimen: memory CD8+ T cells from PBMCs. Subset of the sample: CD45RO+ cells pooled with CCR7-negative TemRA cells. The receptor was derived from a man aged 18 to 29 in good health. Some clones in this sample may be carry-over from other donors' samples. CDR3 sequence (DNA): TGCGCCAGCAGCCAAGATTCCCTCCTAGTGAGCACAGATACGCAGTATTTT. Protein product: CASSQDSLLVSTDTQYF.